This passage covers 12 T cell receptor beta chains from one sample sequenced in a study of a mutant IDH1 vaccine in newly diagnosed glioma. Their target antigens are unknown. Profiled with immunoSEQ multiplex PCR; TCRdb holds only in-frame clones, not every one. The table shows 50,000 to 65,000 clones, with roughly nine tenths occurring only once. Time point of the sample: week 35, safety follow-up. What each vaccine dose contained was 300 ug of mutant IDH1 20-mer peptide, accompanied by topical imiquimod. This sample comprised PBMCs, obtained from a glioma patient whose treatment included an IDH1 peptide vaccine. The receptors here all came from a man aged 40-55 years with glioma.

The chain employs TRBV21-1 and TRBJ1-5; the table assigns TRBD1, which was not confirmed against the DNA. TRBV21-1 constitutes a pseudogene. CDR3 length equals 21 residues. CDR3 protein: CASSKAATPPTGVYSNQPQHF. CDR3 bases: TGTGCCAGCAGCAAAGCCGCCACTCCACCGACAGGGGTTTATAGCAATCAGCCCCAGCATTTT.

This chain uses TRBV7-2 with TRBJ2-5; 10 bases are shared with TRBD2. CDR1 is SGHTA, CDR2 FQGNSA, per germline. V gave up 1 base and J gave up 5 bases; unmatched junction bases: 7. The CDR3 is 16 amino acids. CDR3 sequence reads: CASSLELAGVRETQYF. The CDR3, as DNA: TGTGCCAGCAGCTTAGAGCTAGCGGGAGTTCGGGAGACCCAGTACTTC.

CDR3 bases: TGTGCCAGCAGTGAACTCCCTGGGGGCACAGAGACCCAGTACTTC. This gives the protein CASSELPGGTETQYF. The chain uses TRBV6-1 and TRBJ2-5; D possibly corresponds to TRBD1 (6 bases). The CDR3 length is 15 residues. The germline V and J ends were trimmed by 2 bases and 4 bases, with 14 bases remaining between them. Germline CDR1 MNHNS, CDR2 SASEGT.

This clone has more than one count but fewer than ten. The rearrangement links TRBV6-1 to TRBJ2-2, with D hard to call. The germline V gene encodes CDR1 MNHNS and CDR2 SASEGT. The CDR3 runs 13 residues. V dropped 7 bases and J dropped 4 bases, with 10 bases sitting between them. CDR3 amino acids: CASTLTLTGELFF. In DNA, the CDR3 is TGTGCCAGCACCCTGACCCTCACCGGGGAGCTGTTTTTT.

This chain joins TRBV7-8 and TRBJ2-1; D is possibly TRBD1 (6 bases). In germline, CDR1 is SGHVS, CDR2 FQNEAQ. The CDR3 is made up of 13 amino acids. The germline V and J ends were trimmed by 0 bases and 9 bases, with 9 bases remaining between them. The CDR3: CASSLAGASEQFF. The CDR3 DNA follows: TGTGCCAGCAGCTTAGCGGGGGCTAGTGAGCAGTTCTTC.

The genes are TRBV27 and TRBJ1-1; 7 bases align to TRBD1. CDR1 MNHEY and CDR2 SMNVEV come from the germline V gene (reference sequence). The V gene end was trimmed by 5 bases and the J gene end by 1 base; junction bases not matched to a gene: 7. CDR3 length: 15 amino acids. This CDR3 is CASSTEGARNTEAFF. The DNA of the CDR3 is TGTGCCAGCAGTACAGAGGGGGCGCGGAACACTGAAGCTTTCTTT.

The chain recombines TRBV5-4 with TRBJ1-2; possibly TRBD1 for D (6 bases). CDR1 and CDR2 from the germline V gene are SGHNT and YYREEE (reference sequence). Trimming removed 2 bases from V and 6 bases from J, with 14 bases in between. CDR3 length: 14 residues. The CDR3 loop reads CASSLPGGLDGYTF. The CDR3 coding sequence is TGTGCCAGCAGCTTACCCGGGGGCCTCGATGGCTACACCTTC.

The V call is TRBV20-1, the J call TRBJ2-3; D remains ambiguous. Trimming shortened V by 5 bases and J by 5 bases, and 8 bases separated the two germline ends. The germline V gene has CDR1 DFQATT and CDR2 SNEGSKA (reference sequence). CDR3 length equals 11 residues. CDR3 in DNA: TGCAGTGCTCAGAAGGGAGATACGCAGTATTTT. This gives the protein CSAQKGDTQYF.

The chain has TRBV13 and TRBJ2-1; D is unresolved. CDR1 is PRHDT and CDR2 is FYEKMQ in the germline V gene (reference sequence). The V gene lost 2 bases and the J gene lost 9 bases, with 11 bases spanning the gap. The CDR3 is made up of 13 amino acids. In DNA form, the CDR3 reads TGTGCCAGCAGCTTATTCTTCCCGGGTGAGCAGTTCTTC. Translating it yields CASSLFFPGEQFF.

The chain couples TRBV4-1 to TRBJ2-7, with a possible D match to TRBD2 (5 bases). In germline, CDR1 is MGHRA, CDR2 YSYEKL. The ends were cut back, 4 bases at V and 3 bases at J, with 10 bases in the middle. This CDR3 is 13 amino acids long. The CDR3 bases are TGCGCCAGCAGCCCTCAAGAGGGCTACGAGCAGTACTTC. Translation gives CASSPQEGYEQYF.

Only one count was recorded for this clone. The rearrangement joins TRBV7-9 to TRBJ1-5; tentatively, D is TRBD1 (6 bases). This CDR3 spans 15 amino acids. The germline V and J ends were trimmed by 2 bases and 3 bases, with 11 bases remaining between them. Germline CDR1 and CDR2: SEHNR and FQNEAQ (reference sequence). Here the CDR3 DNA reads TGTGCCAGCAGCTTACAGGGGAACCTCAATCAGCCCCAGCATTTT. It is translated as CASSLQGNLNQPQHF.

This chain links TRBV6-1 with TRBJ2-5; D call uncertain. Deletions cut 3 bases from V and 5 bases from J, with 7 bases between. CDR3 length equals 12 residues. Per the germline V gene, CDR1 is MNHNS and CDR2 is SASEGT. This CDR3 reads CASSEKWETQYF. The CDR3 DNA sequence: TGTGCCAGCAGTGAGAAATGGGAGACCCAGTACTTC.